This TCR beta chain emerged from a study of regulatory T cells in long-lasting Graves disease (TCRdb year 2021). As for the study more broadly: Patients with newly diagnosed Graves' disease had been on antithyroid drugs for under 3 months. The study was registered as a clinical trial and conducted in China. TCR sequencing covered about 13 persistent and around 20 newly diagnosed Graves' disease patients, about 35 samples in total. Peripheral blood TCR sequencing and RNA sequencing compared persistent Graves' disease patients with newly diagnosed Graves' disease patients.

This clonotype was picked up a small number of times. It has no known antigen specificity. The sample holds no much larger clone one base away, and base qualities are not on file. Here is what the overall study found, with its caveats: Lower TCR Shannon entropy and fewer highly expanded clones were observed in persistent Graves' disease patients than in newly diagnosed patients, which suggested clonal expansion. Persistent patients shared more public clonotypes among themselves (under 3,000) than newly diagnosed patients did (approximately 870). Only the TCR beta chain was sequenced and analyzed. Only peripheral blood was studied, because thyroid tissue, the primary lesion, was inaccessible. The small sample size was acknowledged by the authors as a limitation that may reduce accuracy.

Preparation of the library involved multiplex PCR. For sequencing, an Illumina HiSeq 4000 was employed. TCR beta libraries were built with iRepertoire HTBI primers and Arm-PCR amplification of CDR3 regions. PCR products were gel purified before sequencing. The source study handled its data this way. A total of under 80 TRBV and some 13 TRBJ segments were identified across samples and were used for gene usage analysis of CDR3 amino acid clonotypes. Filtered high-quality paired reads were merged into contigs using COPE and FqMerger. BLAST was used to align contigs to IMGT TRBV, TRBD and TRBJ reference genes, and CDR3 was defined according to IMGT. Highly expanded clones were defined as clonotypes with a frequency above 0.1%. Shannon entropy was used to measure repertoire diversity, and the Gini coefficient was used to measure V-J evenness. Public clonotypes were defined as clonotypes shared by more than one individual. TCRdb trimmed public reads at Q25 via fastp, called clones via MiXCR and kept in-frame beta chains. Merged by CDR3 protein, the rows form single entries marked with the most common genes and DNA. In this record, the V and J calls reflect TCRdb's handling and not the investigators' own analysis. For this sample the table gives around 480,000 distinct CDR3 sequences, of which about 16% were detected only once. The ten largest clones take up roughly 25% of the sample.

Reading the label with the study, this specimen's time point is: newly diagnosed GD, antithyroid drugs for less than 3 months. For both TCR sequencing and RNA sequencing, RNA was extracted from PBMCs in TRIzol. The diagnosis of Graves' disease followed American Thyroid Association guidelines. The patients came from an endocrinology department in Xi'an, China. Each patient gave 7 to 9.5 milliliters of peripheral blood, collected in an EDTA anticoagulant tube. Ficoll Paque Plus density gradient separation was used to isolate PBMCs, and no additional T cell sorting was done. An Agilent 2100 Bioanalyzer and agarose gel were used to check RNA quality, while a NanoDrop 2000 measured RNA concentration. These data were also reused for a study on T cells in Graves' hyperthyroidism and ophthalmopathy. As that second paper reports: Graves' hyperthyroidism was defined as stable when no progression to ophthalmopathy occurred over 18 months of follow-up. Hyperthyroidism patients were newly diagnosed, had a disease duration of under 2 months, and were aged 18 to 65 years. Any patient with an uncontrolled infection, another autoimmune disease, pregnancy or lactation was excluded. Clinical symptoms, serum thyroxine and TRAb, thyroid ultrasound, and orbital computed tomography formed the basis for the diagnoses. For the first round of RT-PCR on the TCR CDR3, the HTBI primer set was used together with the Qiagen OneStep RT-PCR kit. Most expanded thyroid clonotypes (frequency above 0.001) were also found in blood, which suggests that blood repertoires may mirror thyroid immune responses. A 13 V-J signature model separated ophthalmopathy from stable hyperthyroidism, with about 88% sensitivity and roughly 81% specificity in cross-validation and 80%/75% in testing. In validation, the model predicted progression to ophthalmopathy a median of roughly 6.1 months before onset, with 70% to 71% sensitivity and more than 72% specificity. TCR V-J signatures able to tell the groups apart were searched for in a discovery cohort of some 97 patients, of whom under 45 had Graves' ophthalmopathy and roughly 59 had stable Graves' hyperthyroidism. Prospective prediction of ophthalmopathy was tested in an independent validation cohort of 18 to 20 hyperthyroidism patients and some 17 patients who later progressed to ophthalmopathy. The 95 to 100 discovery patients were divided at random into training and test sets in a 7:3 ratio. In six Graves' hyperthyroidism patients, the study also compared T-cell repertoires from thyroid tissue with T-cell repertoires from blood. Once sampling was done, hyperthyroidism patients were given methimazole at a starting dose of 30 mg daily, whereas ophthalmopathy patients were given high-dose intravenous methylprednisolone. A second multiplex PCR round built the libraries, followed by size selection and purification. The libraries were sequenced on an Illumina HiSeq2000 using paired-end 100 bp reads. SOAPnuke was used to process the raw data, throwing out any read that contained adapters or uncalled bases, had a mean Phred below 15, or lacked an exact constant-primer or identifier match. COPE v1.2.5 was used to merge the high-quality paired reads, and each unique nucleotide sequence was defined as a clonotype. MiTCR v1.1 was used to align the clonotypes against IMGT TRBV, TRBD and TRBJ reference segments. The analysis was restricted to V-J combinations with a frequency above 0.0001, which together covered 99% to 99.2% of the repertoires. The TCS score was defined as the ratio of F50 (clonal expansion) to E x V (chaos), calculated using BLOSUM62-based TCRdist between CDR3 peptides within each V-J. Welch's t-statistics and random forest reduced approximately 520 V-J features to 13, which were used in a naive Bayes classifier (R e1071). No statistical method was used to fix the sample size in advance, and group allocation was not hidden from the investigators. The paper describes TCR Vbeta CDR3 sequencing of 120 to 150 peripheral blood samples, made up of around 41 ophthalmopathy patients, some 80 hyperthyroidism patients and 17 progressor patients.

The source is a woman aged 40 to 65 with Graves disease. Donor details come from another sample of the same person, matched by shared clones. The specimen was peripheral blood mononuclear cells (PBMCs), collected at new diagnosis, from a patient treated with antithyroid drugs.

The CDR3 in this case is CASGTSSSYNEQFF. The DNA is TGTGCCAGCGGGACATCCAGCTCCTACAATGAGCAGTTCTTC. Rearrangement joined TRBV10-3 to TRBJ2-1; the D element could tentatively be TRBD1 or TRBD2, as 6 bases agree for each. CDR1 ENHRY and CDR2 SYGVKD are derived from the germline V gene. Counted from cysteine to phenylalanine, this CDR3 has 14 amino acids. The sequence is cut down to CDR3 DNA, 42 bases in frame from base 1. Cut back by 10 bases and 0 bases, the V and J ends lie 13 bases apart.